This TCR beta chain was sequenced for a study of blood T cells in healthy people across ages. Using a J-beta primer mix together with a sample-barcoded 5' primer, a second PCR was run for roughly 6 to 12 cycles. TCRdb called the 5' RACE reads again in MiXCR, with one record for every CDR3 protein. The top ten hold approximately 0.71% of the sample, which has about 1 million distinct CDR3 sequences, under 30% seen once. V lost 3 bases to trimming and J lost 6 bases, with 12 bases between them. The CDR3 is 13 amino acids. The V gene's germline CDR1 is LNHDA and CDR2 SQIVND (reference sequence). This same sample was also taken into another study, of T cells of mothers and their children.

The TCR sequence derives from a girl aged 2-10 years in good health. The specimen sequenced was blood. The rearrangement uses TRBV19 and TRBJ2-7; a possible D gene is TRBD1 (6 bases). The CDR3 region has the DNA TGTGCCAGTAGTATGACAGGAGCCGGCGAGCAGTACTTC. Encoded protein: CASSMTGAGEQYF. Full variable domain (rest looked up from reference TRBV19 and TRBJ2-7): DGGITQSPKYLFRKEGQNVTLSCEQNLNHDAMYWYRQDPGQGLRLIYYSQIVNDFQKGDIAEGYSVSREKKESFPLTVTSAQKNPTAFYLCASSMTGAGEQYFGPGTRLTVT.